This paragraph covers one T cell receptor (beta chain) sequence. The data belong to a study of T cells in Graves' hyperthyroidism and ophthalmopathy. The CDR3 length is 13 residues. Per the germline V gene, CDR1 is LGHNA and CDR2 is YNFKEQ. V dropped 0 bases and J dropped 8 bases, with 7 bases sitting between them. Amplified TCR beta CDR3 regions derived from RNA transcripts. HTBI primers were the set used in a first-round RT-PCR of the TCR CDR3. MiXCR was run by TCRdb on the multiplex PCR reads, yielding one entry per CDR3 protein. The repertoire holds a few hundred thousand distinct CDR3 sequences, around 45% seen once, with 7.5% to 8.5% in the top ten. Patients counted as stable if ophthalmopathy did not develop within 18 months. Criteria for exclusion of patients were uncontrolled infection, other autoimmune disease, pregnancy or lactation. The study based diagnoses on clinical symptoms, serum thyroxine and TRAb, thyroid ultrasound and orbital computed tomography.

What was sequenced was peripheral blood or thyroid tissue (not recorded which). This rearrangement joins TRBV4-2 to TRBJ1-4; D not certain. This receptor was obtained from a woman younger than 35 with Graves' hyperthyroidism. Here the CDR3 reads CASSQESPEKLFF. The CDR3 DNA reads TGTGCCAGCAGCCAAGAGTCACCAGAAAAACTGTTTTTT.